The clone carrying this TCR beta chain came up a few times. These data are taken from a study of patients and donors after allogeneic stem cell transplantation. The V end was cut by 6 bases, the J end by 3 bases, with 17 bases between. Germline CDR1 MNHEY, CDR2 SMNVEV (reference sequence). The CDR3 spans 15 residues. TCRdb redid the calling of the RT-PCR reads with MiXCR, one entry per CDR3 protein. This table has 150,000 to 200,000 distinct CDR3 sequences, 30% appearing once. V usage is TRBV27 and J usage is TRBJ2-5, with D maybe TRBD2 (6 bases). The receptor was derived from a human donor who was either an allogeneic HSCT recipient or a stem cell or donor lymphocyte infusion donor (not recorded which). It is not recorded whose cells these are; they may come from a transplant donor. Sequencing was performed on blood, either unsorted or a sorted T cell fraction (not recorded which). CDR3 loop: CASRPRRDIEETQYF. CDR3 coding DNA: TGTGCCAGCAGACCAAGGAGGGATATTGAAGAGACCCAGTACTTC.